One sample yielded the 10 T cell receptor beta chains listed below, sequenced in a study of blood T cell repertoires in COVID-19 (dated by TCRdb to 2018 to 2020). The library was made by the immunoSEQ multiplex PCR assay. TCRdb carries this immuneACCESS record with in-frame sequences only. Its versions omit some clonotypes, under half of them owing to an unresolved V gene in the studies checked, with the rest unexplained. The sample contains some 250,000 clones, roughly 79% of them found a single time. The top ten clonotypes cover around 3.2% of the sample. The sequenced sample consisted of peripheral blood. These TCRs come from a woman aged 55 to 70 with active or convalescent COVID-19.

This chain links TRBV4-2 with TRBJ1-5; D not certain. This CDR3 has 13 amino acids. Trimming pared 1 base from V and 4 bases from J, leaving 5 bases between. Germline lookup yields CDR1 LGHNA and CDR2 YNFKEQ. The CDR3 loop is CASSQARNQPQHF. CDR3 coding DNA: TGTGCCAGCAGCCAAGCGCGAAATCAGCCCCAGCATTTT.

The chain uses TRBV19 and TRBJ1-6; D gene unclear. Germline CDR1 and CDR2: LNHDA and SQIVND (reference sequence). The CDR3 sequence is 15 residues long. Trimming removed 6 bases from V and 7 bases from J, with 16 bases in between. In DNA form, the CDR3 reads TGTGCCAGTAGGACCCTCGGACTGGACAATTCACCCCTCCACTTT. It encodes CASRTLGLDNSPLHF.

The sample holds one count of this clone. The V and J genes are TRBV7-2 and TRBJ1-1; 7 bases fit TRBD1. Trimming at V came to 3 bases and at J to 5 bases, leaving 12 bases not matched to a gene. This CDR3 has 16 residues. Germline CDR1 SGHTA, CDR2 FQGNSA. CDR3 sequence reads: CASSLTTTGTGTEAFF. As DNA, the CDR3 is TGTGCCAGCAGCTTGACGACGACAGGGACCGGGACTGAAGCTTTCTTT.

The chain links TRBV19 to TRBJ2-2; D unresolved. Per the germline V gene, CDR1 is LNHDA and CDR2 is SQIVND (reference sequence). CDR3 length: 11 residues. Trimming left V 5 bases short and J 4 bases short, with 2 bases between. CDR3 amino acids: CASSRTGELFF. CDR3 nucleotide sequence: TGTGCCAGTAGTCGCACCGGGGAGCTGTTTTTT. The full variable domain, in which reference TRBV19 and TRBJ2-2 provide the parts outside the CDR3, is DGGITQSPKYLFRKEGQNVTLSCEQNLNHDAMYWYRQDPGQGLRLIYYSQIVNDFQKGDIAEGYSVSREKKESFPLTVTSAQKNPTAFYLCASSRTGELFFGEGSRLTVL.

This clone has just one count. The chain recombines TRBV9 with TRBJ2-3, with 8 bases aligning to TRBD2. Germline lookup yields CDR1 SGDLS and CDR2 YYNGEE. Trimming removed 0 bases from V and 1 base from J; junction bases left unmatched: 7. This CDR3 has 17 amino acids. As DNA, the CDR3 is TGTGCCAGCAGCGTAGGCCCCACCGGGGGGGGCACAGATACGCAGTATTTT. It specifies CASSVGPTGGGTDTQYF.

This clone was seen more than once but under ten times. V and J are TRBV4-1 and TRBJ1-4; possibly TRBD1 for D (6 bases). Germline assignment: CDR1 MGHRA and CDR2 YSYEKL. The CDR3 has 14 residues. The germline V and J ends were trimmed by 2 bases and 7 bases, with 11 bases remaining between them. CDR3 amino acids: CASSQRDNSEKLFF. Written as DNA, the CDR3 is TGCGCCAGCAGCCAACGGGACAATAGTGAAAAACTGTTTTTT.

About this clone itself: Other nucleotide sequences from this sample produce the same CDR3. The J gene is TRBJ1-1, the V gene TRBV10-1; D is perhaps TRBD1 (5 bases). This CDR3 region has 15 residues. Germline assignment: CDR1 WNHNN and CDR2 SYGVQD (reference sequence). V was pared by 0 bases and J by 1 base, with 9 bases between. CDR3 sequence reads: CASSESGRGNTEAFF. In DNA, the CDR3 is TGCGCCAGCAGTGAGTCGGGGCGGGGGAACACTGAAGCTTTCTTT.

The V and J genes are TRBV11-2 and TRBJ2-2; tentatively, D is TRBD1 (6 bases). From germline, CDR1 is SGHAT and CDR2 FQNNGV. The CDR3 loop spans 17 amino acids. V was pared by 2 bases and J by 3 bases, with 16 bases between. CDR3 nucleotide sequence: TGTGCCAGCAGCTTACAGGGGCCGCATAGTTACACCGGGGAGCTGTTTTTT. Translating gives CASSLQGPHSYTGELFF.

This clone has a single count. This rearrangement joins TRBV29-1 to TRBJ2-2; D possibly corresponds to TRBD2 (5 bases). Trimming removed 7 bases at V and 6 bases at J, with 9 bases between. CDR1 is SQVTM and CDR2 is ANQGSEA in the germline V gene. This CDR3 spans 11 amino acids. CDR3 amino acids: CSASSPGELFF. The CDR3 coding sequence is TGCAGCGCTTCTAGCCCCGGGGAGCTGTTTTTT.

The V gene is TRBV15, the J gene TRBJ1-1, with a weak D call TRBD1 (6 bases). Trimming left V 8 bases short and J 0 bases short, with 13 bases between. The CDR3 extends over 14 amino acids. Germline loops: CDR1 LNHNV, CDR2 YYDKDF (reference sequence). CDR3: CATQSQGLNTEAFF. CDR3 bases: TGTGCCACCCAGTCTCAGGGGTTGAACACTGAAGCTTTCTTT. Full variable domain (rest looked up from reference TRBV15 and TRBJ1-1): DAMVIQNPRYQVTQFGKPVTLSCSQTLNHNVMYWYQQKSSQAPKLLFHYYDKDFNNEADTPDNFQSRRPNTSFCFLDIRSPGLGDTAMYLCATQSQGLNTEAFFGQGTRLTVV.